Reported below is one T cell receptor (beta chain). The method was immunoSEQ multiplex PCR; TCRdb's version includes in-frame clones alone and lacks a portion of them. The sample lists roughly 2,000,000 clones, 93% occurring once. Naive CD8 cells lacked CD45RO, underwent positive selection for CCR7 and left out terminally differentiated effector memory CD45RA+ cells. The record originates from a study of shared clonotypes between healthy human individuals. The trim removed 3 bases at V and 8 bases at J, leaving 9 bases unmatched. This CDR3 is built from 14 residues. CDR1 and CDR2 from the germline V gene are WSHSY and SAAADI.

The clonotype was recovered from a man aged 18 to 29 in good health. Some clones in this sample may be carry-over from other donors' samples. The rearrangement joins TRBV10-2 to TRBJ2-5; TRBD2 matches 7 bases. Sample: naive CD8+ T cells from PBMCs. Here the CDR3 reads CASSDFFPGGTQYF. CDR3 coding DNA: TGCGCCAGCAGTGATTTCTTTCCGGGAGGAACCCAGTACTTC.